This is a list of T cell receptor beta chains from one sample in a study of shared clonotypes between healthy human individuals. The protocol was immunoSEQ multiplex PCR, while the TCRdb copy is restricted to in-frame clones and leaves out a portion. This table has approximately 100,000 clones, roughly 66% appearing once. The sequenced material came from memory CD8+ T cells sorted from blood. The receptors were sampled from a woman in her thirties in good health. Both conserved end residues are part of each CDR3. A D gene is named only where the DNA matches it firmly. The size of a clone is reported for some rows only, either as once, few or many, or as a class for expanded clones.

>.|TRBV14|.|TRBJ2-5
TGTGCCAGCAGCCAATTGGCCAGCGGCATAGGGGCCCAGTACTTC
CASSQLASGIGAQYF
>.|TRBV4-1|.|TRBJ1-5
TGCGCCAGCAGCCAGGGCGGCTACAATCAGCCCCAGCATTTT
CASSQGGYNQPQHF
>.|TRBV10-3|.|TRBJ1-2
TGTGCCACCAGTCTGGTCCAGAGTGACTATGGCTACACCTTC
CATSLVQSDYGYTF
>.|TRBV5-4|TRBD2|TRBJ2-2
TGTGCCAGCAGCGGCGGGACTAGCGGGACTGTCGTGGAAACCGGGGAGCTGTTTTTT
CASSGGTSGTVVETGELFF
>few|TRBV9|.|TRBJ1-1
TGTGCCAGCAGCCCTGGACACGCTGAAGCTTTCTTT
CASSPGHAEAFF
>.|TRBV11-2|TRBD2|TRBJ2-7
TGTGCCAGCAGCTCGACCAGCGGGAGTGCCACCTACGAGCAGTACTTC
CASSSTSGSATYEQYF
>many|TRBV7-9|TRBD2|TRBJ2-7
TGTGCCAGCAGCTACTGGACTAGCGGGAGCTCCTACGAGCAGTACTTC
CASSYWTSGSSYEQYF
>many|TRBV27|TRBD1|TRBJ1-1
TGTGCCAGCAGTCCCAGGGGGCCGAATGAAGCTTTCTTT
CASSPRGPNEAFF
>few|TRBV27|.|TRBJ2-1
TGTGCCAGCAGTTCCCTTAACAATGAGCAGTTCTTC
CASSSLNNEQFF
>.|TRBV4-1|.|TRBJ2-2
TGCGCCAGCAGCCAAGAGCCCCGTCGGATATACACCGGGGAGCTGTTTTTT
CASSQEPRRIYTGELFF
>.|TRBV5-4|.|TRBJ2-7
TGTGCCAGCAGCCCAGATCGGGATAGGGTCTACGAGCAGTACTTC
CASSPDRDRVYEQYF
>many|TRBV27|.|TRBJ1-5
TGTGCCAGCAGTTTTGTTGGACAGCCCCAGCATTTT
CASSFVGQPQHF
>.|TRBV28|.|TRBJ2-3
TGTGCCGGGGGTGCCAGCGGGAGCACAGATACGCAGTATTTT
CAGGASGSTDTQYF
>few|TRBV6-4|.|TRBJ2-5
TGTGCCAGCAGTGAAAGAGCTGAGATAGAGACCCAGTACTTC
CASSERAEIETQYF
>.|TRBV11-2|.|TRBJ2-7
TGTGCCAGCAGCTTGCTCCGCGGGACTCCCGGGTTCTACGAGCAGTACTTC
CASSLLRGTPGFYEQYF
>.|TRBV27|.|TRBJ1-2
TGTGCCAGCAGTTTATTTGGCGGGAACTATGGCTACACCTTC
CASSLFGGNYGYTF
>.|TRBV4-2|.|TRBJ1-1
TGTGCCAGCAGCCCCGGGACGTGGATCGGCTTGAACACTGAAGCTTTCTTT
CASSPGTWIGLNTEAFF
>once|TRBV6-4|.|TRBJ1-5
TGTGCCAGCAGTGAGTCAGGGGAAGGCAATCAGCCCCAGCATTTT
CASSESGEGNQPQHF
>few|TRBV27|.|TRBJ2-1
TGTGCCAGCAGTTTATCGGGCGGAATTCTCTACAATGAGCAGTTCTTC
CASSLSGGILYNEQFF
>many|TRBV28|.|TRBJ2-7
TGTGCCAGCAGCACAGGGAGAAGGTCTGTCTACGAGCAGTACTTC
CASSTGRRSVYEQYF
>.|TRBV11-3|TRBD2|TRBJ2-1
TGTGCCAGCAGCTCACCGACTAGCGGGGTCTCCTACAATGAGCAGTTCTTC
CASSSPTSGVSYNEQFF
>.|TRBV14|.|TRBJ2-7
TGTGCCAGCAGCCTAGGCGGTCTAGGAGGGGCGAACCGCTACGAGCAGTACTTC
CASSLGGLGGANRYEQYF
>once|TRBV30|.|TRBJ2-7
TGTGCCTGGAATTTCGCGGGATTCTACGAGCAGTACTTC
CAWNFAGFYEQYF
>.|TRBV10-2|.|TRBJ2-7
TGCGCCAGCAGTGATCAGGGATCGAACTACGAGCAGTACTTC
CASSDQGSNYEQYF
>.|TRBV2|.|TRBJ2-1
TGTGCCAGCACGGCCGGCAGACTCGGAGATAATGAGCAGTTCTTC
CASTAGRLGDNEQFF
>.|TRBV4-1|.|TRBJ2-7
TGCGCCAGCAGCCAAGTTTTAGCCAGGTTGGCCTCCTACGAGCAGTACTTC
CASSQVLARLASYEQYF
>.|TRBV7-8|.|TRBJ2-7
TGTGCCAGCAGCTTAGGCTGGCAGAGCTACGAGCAGTACTTC
CASSLGWQSYEQYF
>.|TRBV11-1|.|TRBJ2-7
TGTGCCAGCAGCTTAGGGGACTTAACCTACGAGCAGTACTTC
CASSLGDLTYEQYF
>.|TRBV28|TRBD1|TRBJ2-5
TGTGCCAGCAGTTTACTACGGGACAGGCGACCGGAGACCCAGTACTTC
CASSLLRDRRPETQYF
>.|TRBV7-9|TRBD2|TRBJ2-5
TGTGCCAGCAGCTTAGGACTAGCGGGAGGAAAGGTCTTACAGACCCAGTACTTC
CASSLGLAGGKVLQTQYF
>.|TRBV6-7|TRBD1|TRBJ1-2
TGTGCCAGCACCCCGGGACAGGGTAGAGCTAACTATGGCTACACCTTC
CASTPGQGRANYGYTF
>.|TRBV6-5|.|TRBJ1-1
TGTGCCAGCAGTTCCGGACCGACAGGAACCTACACTGAAGCTTTCTTT
CASSSGPTGTYTEAFF
>.|TRBV4-1|TRBD2|TRBJ2-7
TGCGCCAGCAGCCAAGTTGTACCCGTCGTGGCTAGCGGGAGTAACGAGCAGTACTTC
CASSQVVPVVASGSNEQYF